The source of this T cell receptor beta chain is a study of memory B cells and T cells in multiple sclerosis (dated by TCRdb to 2016 to 2019). Looking at the study overall: TCR beta repertoires of autoproliferating peripheral T cells were compared with the TCR beta repertoires of brain lesion-infiltrating T cells in multiple sclerosis patients. A couple of multiple sclerosis patients were included in the TCR sequencing because brain lesions obtained at autopsy or brain-infiltrating cells obtained from biopsy were available for them. The paper as a whole reports these results and caveats: Clone-set sizes varied between compartments, which affected the numbers of shared clonotypes and made normalization necessary.

Autoproliferating (CFSEdim) and non-proliferating (CFSEhi) T cell fractions were sequenced separately after stimulus-free culture of CFSE-labeled PBMCs. In total, 40 million to 65 million CFSE-labeled PBMCs were cultured without stimulus for six to eight days, after which replicate wells were pooled. PBMCs were labeled with around 0.5 uM CFSE and cultured in serum-free AIM-V medium without exogenous stimuli. Before use, PBMCs were isolated by Ficoll density gradient centrifugation and cryopreserved. Using a FACSAria III, live 7-AAD-negative cells were sorted, then washed with PBS and stored frozen at -80 degrees C as dry pellets. In regard to this clone: Which antigen it targets is not known. Per-base qualities were not stored, and no clone one base away is much larger.

The immunoSEQ Platform was used to amplify TCRbeta CDR3 regions from extracted genomic DNA. Multiplex PCR, high-throughput sequencing and a vendor bioinformatics pipeline were combined in the immunoSEQ assay. The paper's processing steps were these. Non-productive sequences and CDR3s under 4 amino acids long were removed, and the clonotype frequencies in each sample were recalculated. In immunoSEQ Analyzer 2.0, a clonotype counted as shared when the CDR3 amino acid, V gene and J gene sequences were identical. To normalize repertoire overlap, the number of shared clonotypes was divided by the product of the two clone-set sizes and multiplied by 1000 to give arbitrary units. TCRdb stores this immuneACCESS table with in-frame sequences only. Part of the clones is absent; in the studies checked, under half of the shortfall reflects unresolved V genes, and no reason is known for the rest. V and J calls and clone size are given by that table; D and trimming were obtained from the DNA. The table for this sample lists 9,500 to 15,000 clones; about four fifths of them were counted only once. The biggest ten clones account for approximately 2.8% of the sample.

The sequence was collected from a human donor with multiple sclerosis. The source material was PBMCs from blood kept in culture.

The DNA sequence follows: TGTGCCAGCAGTGACAGGGTTCCTGGAAACACCATATATTTT. Translated, it reads CASSDRVPGNTIYF. The rearranged chain carries TRBV2 and TRBJ1-3, and possibly TRBD1, on 5 matching bases. The CDR3 holds 14 amino acids from the cysteine to the phenylalanine. CDR3 DNA is the only sequence kept; it has 42 bases, read in frame from the first base. CDR1 and CDR2, looked up from the germline V gene, are SNHLY and FYNNEI. V lost 3 bases and J lost 2 bases; the stretch between them is 8 bases long. The entire variable domain, with the stretches around the CDR3 drawn from the reference TRBV2 and TRBJ1-3 proteins, is EPEVTQTPSHQVTQMGQEVILRCVPISNHLYFYWYRQILGQKVEFLVSFYNNEISEKSEIFDDQFSVERPDGSNFTLKIRSTKLEDSAMYFCASSDRVPGNTIYFGEGSWLTVV.